The present entry profiles one T cell receptor (beta chain) with its context. What it binds is not known. This specimen comes from a study of T cell repertoires in cytomegalovirus infection. Study-level information: Public TCR beta signatures provided an indication of both CMV infection and a matching HLA type. General observations from the study: Carriers of CMV plus the relevant HLA were identified by cumulative public TCR beta family frequency. HLA-C-restricted CMV-specific TCR beta clonotypes were dominant in the ex vivo response.

Per the germline V gene, CDR1 is MDHEN and CDR2 is SYDVKM. The length of the CDR3 is 15 residues. V was pared by 8 bases and J by 0 bases, with 16 bases between. TCRdb reprocessed the reads via MiXCR and lists one record per CDR3 protein. The sample lists around 530,000 distinct CDR3 sequences, approximately 25% occurring once. This rearrangement joins TRBV28 to TRBJ1-2, with D possibly being TRBD1 (6 bases). This sequence originates from a human donor in good health (CMV status not recorded). Some clones in this sample may be carry-over from other donors' samples. The sample taken for sequencing was PBMCs. This CDR3 is CASGGGTATNYGYTF. The CDR3 region has the DNA TGTGCCAGCGGAGGGGGAACAGCCACTAACTATGGCTACACCTTC.